This section outlines one T cell receptor beta chain sequence together with its context. Its antigen remains unidentified. Base qualities were left out, and no much larger clone turns up one base away. The sample's time point label, decoded: roughly 23 months on ibrutinib. Roughly 1.9 micrograms of genomic DNA were extracted from cryopreserved PBMCs for TCR beta library preparation. Longitudinal blood samples from CLL patients receiving ibrutinib monotherapy were subjected to high-throughput TCR beta sequencing. The patients took part in an open-label, single-center phase 2 trial of ibrutinib monotherapy. Sequences SQVTM (CDR1) and ANQGSEA (CDR2) are obtained from the germline V gene. The CDR3, from cysteine to phenylalanine, totals 13 residues. CDR3 DNA is the only sequence kept; it has 39 bases, read in frame from the first base. Germline trimming: 4 bases from V, 4 bases from J; junction bases outside gene matches: 5.

The goal of deep resolution MiSeq sequencing was a depth between 1 in 1 million and 1 in 200,000 T cells, and coverage averaged 10x per clonotype. The immunoSEQ hsTCRB Kit was used to generate TCR beta libraries. Under the source paper's analysis protocol: Data were analyzed with ImmunoSEQ Data Assistant and ImmunoSEQ Analyzer, with V, D and J genes assigned per IMGT definitions. Clonality, with values ranging from 0 to 1, was calculated as one minus the normalized Shannon entropy of productive rearrangement frequencies. Only overrepresented clonotypes making up at least 0.05% of the repertoire of each patient were included in the public clonotype analysis. Thirteen age-matched healthy donor repertoires from immuneACCESS were used as controls for clonality. TCRdb took this table from immuneACCESS and kept in-frame rearrangements with V and J called. Such tables lack part of the clones; where checked against another copy, unresolved V genes explain under half of the gap, and the rest is unexplained. V and J calls and clone size are given by that table; D and trimming were obtained from the DNA. The sample table records 130,000 or so clones; approximately 83% of these occur just once. The biggest ten clones account for roughly 2% of the sample.

The data originate from a study of cytotoxic CD8 clonotypes in ibrutinib-treated CLL listed by TCRdb under 2021. About the study as a whole: The cohort included roughly 15 treatment-naive and under 13 relapsed/refractory patients; around 17 were IGHV unmutated. Partial responses were observed in about 24 patients and complete responses in 2; after a median follow-up of 68 months, remission was maintained in some 14 patients and progression was observed in approximately twelve. Response samples were taken after a median of approximately a year on treatment, ranging from about 6 to 36 months. On average, each sample yielded 255,043 productive templates and tens of thousands of productive rearrangements. Longitudinal samples were available for about 30% of the 86 trial participants. Cryopreserved peripheral blood mononuclear cells were obtained before treatment, at response, and at either sustained remission or disease progression. Every sample from remission and from progressive disease was obtained while the patients were still on ibrutinib.

Overall results and qualifications from the work: Sampling times were not matched between patients in sustained remission and patients whose disease was progressing, and lymph node repertoires were not examined. Clonality increased at ibrutinib response, stayed stable in sustained remission, and fell back toward baseline at progression. At baseline, clonality was higher than in age-matched healthy donors and showed a strong correlation with circulating CD8+ T-cell counts. Public clonotypes were rare and either shrank or stayed stable during treatment, and the rise in clonality at ibrutinib response reflected expansion of private clonotypes.

This receptor was identified in a human donor with chronic lymphocytic leukemia. The chain is assembled from TRBV29-1 and TRBJ2-5, and TRBD1 matches 8 of the central bases. The sequences come from PBMCs, collected after 24 months of ibrutinib treatment. The DNA is TGCAGCGTTGGACAGGGGACAGGAGAGACCCAGTACTTC. Its protein reads: CSVGQGTGETQYF.